The 23 T cell receptor beta chains in this list originate from one sample, sequenced in a study of CD8+CD57+ T cells in acquired aplastic anemia. The study profiled TCR beta VDJ and CDR3 using genomic DNA as template. TCRdb reprocessed the reads via MiXCR and lists one record per CDR3 protein. Here the sample spans over 150,000 distinct CDR3 sequences, around 40% being singletons. Sequencing was done on a sample of sorted CD4+, CD8+, or CD8+CD57+ T cells (not recorded which) from PBMCs. The receptor set was obtained from a human donor in good health.

The chain combines TRBV7-9 with TRBJ1-2; TRBD1 agrees at 7 bases. The CDR3 runs to 15 residues. V shed 5 bases and J 2 bases; nucleotides not matched to a gene: 8. Germline CDR1 SEHNR, CDR2 FQNEAQ (reference sequence). CDR3 loop: CASSRDSHRNYGYTF. DNA of the CDR3: TGTGCCAGCAGCCGGGACAGCCACCGGAACTATGGCTACACCTTC.

This clonotype has a handful of counts. This chain links TRBV10-3 with TRBJ2-2; 7 bases are a match to TRBD1. Germline CDR1 ENHRY, CDR2 SYGVKD. Trimming took 10 bases from V and 6 from J; bases not matched to a gene: 11. The CDR3 extends over 14 amino acids. The CDR3 bases are TGTGCCAGCAGAGGAGACAGGGACCCCGGGGAGCTGTTTTTT. The encoded protein is CASRGDRDPGELFF.

Many counts were recorded for this clonotype. V and J are TRBV24-1 and TRBJ2-2; TRBD1 or TRBD2 may be the D gene (5 bases each). This CDR3 has 15 amino acids. Germline-derived CDR1 and CDR2 are KGHDR and SFDVKD. V lost 7 bases and J 0 bases, leaving 11 bases between the germline ends. This CDR3 is CATRRDGANTGELFF. The CDR3 DNA follows: TGTGCCACCAGGAGGGACGGCGCGAACACCGGGGAGCTGTTTTTT.

The J gene is TRBJ2-1, the V gene TRBV20-1; 9 bases are a match to TRBD1. V was pared by 5 bases and J by 4 bases, with 9 bases of the junction left unmatched. Germline V CDR1 and CDR2: DFQATT, SNEGSKA (reference sequence). The CDR3 is 15 amino acids. The CDR3 coding sequence is TGCAGTGCTCTTTCCACAGGGGGCGCTTACAATGAGCAGTTCTTC. Residues: CSALSTGGAYNEQFF.

In this sample, this clonotype turned up once. This chain links TRBV7-2 with TRBJ2-7; D perhaps matches TRBD2 (5 bases). CDR3 length equals 12 residues. Trimming took 8 bases from V and 1 from J, leaving 9 bases between them. Germline loops: CDR1 SGHTA, CDR2 FQGNSA. Here the CDR3 DNA reads TGTGCCAGCTCGGAGGTTTCCTACGAGCAGTACTTC. Protein sequence: CASSEVSYEQYF.

The V gene is TRBV5-1, the J gene TRBJ1-2; 7 nucleotides align to TRBD1. V gave up 2 bases and J gave up 2 bases; unmatched junction bases: 3. CDR1 is SGHRS and CDR2 is YFSETQ in the germline V gene. CDR3 length: 14 amino acids. CDR3 in amino acids: CASSLLQGNYGYTF. Here the CDR3 DNA reads TGCGCCAGCAGCTTACTACAGGGGAACTATGGCTACACCTTC.

The rearrangement links TRBV5-6 to TRBJ2-2; D unresolved. The V end lost 6 bases, the J end lost 4 bases, and 19 bases lay between the germline ends. Germline loops: CDR1 SGHDT, CDR2 YYEEEE. CDR3 length: 16 residues. CDR3 loop: CASTFGWSVGTGELFF. The DNA for the CDR3 is TGTGCCAGCACCTTCGGCTGGTCGGTCGGCACCGGGGAGCTGTTTTTT.

The rearrangement links TRBV10-3 to TRBJ1-2; D might be TRBD1 (6 bases). V was trimmed by 6 bases and J by 6 bases, leaving 17 bases between them. Per the germline V gene, CDR1 is ENHRY and CDR2 is SYGVKD. This CDR3 region has 14 residues. The CDR3 region is CAIRTDRRYDGYTF. DNA of the CDR3: TGTGCCATCAGAACCGACAGGAGGTATGATGGCTACACCTTC.

The rearrangement joins TRBV18 to TRBJ2-3, with 10 positions matching TRBD2. Losses at the gene ends were 5 bases for V and 5 bases for J; bases not matched to a gene: 7. This CDR3 is built from 15 residues. Per the germline V gene, CDR1 is KGHSH and CDR2 is LQKENI. CDR3 protein: CASSTQRGGQDTQYF. CDR3 sequence (DNA): TGTGCCAGCTCAACACAGCGGGGGGGCCAAGATACGCAGTATTTT.

The chain employs TRBV4-1 and TRBJ2-1; D possibly corresponds to TRBD1 (6 bases). Trimming removed 3 bases at V and 7 bases at J, with 22 bases between. Germline V gene sequence: CDR1 MGHRA, CDR2 YSYEKL. The CDR3 has 17 amino acids. This CDR3 reads CASSQGSRLTQGNEQFF. As DNA, the CDR3 is TGCGCCAGCAGCCAGGGTTCCCGGCTTACCCAGGGGAATGAGCAGTTCTTC.

The chain links TRBV10-3 to TRBJ2-7; unclear D gene. CDR1 and CDR2 (germline): ENHRY, SYGVKD. V was trimmed by 0 bases and J by 5 bases, leaving 14 bases between them. The CDR3 is 15 amino acids. CDR3 bases: TGTGCCATCAGTGAGTCGACTGCGGCGATTGACGAGCAGTACTTC. Protein: CAISESTAAIDEQYF.

This clonotype was detected many times. The chain employs TRBV11-1 and TRBJ2-1, with 11 bases that match TRBD2. The CDR3 is made up of 19 amino acids. The V gene end was trimmed by 2 bases and the J gene end by 4 bases; junction bases not matched to a gene: 13. The germline V gene has CDR1 SGHAT and CDR2 FQDESV (reference sequence). The CDR3 DNA reads as TGTGCCAGCAGCTTATTCAGGGCGGGACGACTAGCGGGGTACAATGAGCAGTTCTTC. Its protein is CASSLFRAGRLAGYNEQFF.

This clonotype was detected ten times or more. Here the CDR3 DNA reads TGTGCCAGCAGCTTAGCTGGGACAGAATATGGCTACACCTTC. Amino acid sequence: CASSLAGTEYGYTF. The V call is TRBV7-2, the J call TRBJ1-2; 7 nucleotides align to TRBD1. The germline CDR1 and CDR2 sequences are SGHTA and FQGNSA. The CDR3 extends over 14 amino acids. V lost 0 bases and J lost 5; bases outside the gene matches: 3. Looking up the rest from reference TRBV7-2 and TRBJ1-2 gives the full variable domain: GAGVSQSPSNKVTEKGKDVELRCDPISGHTALYWYRQSLGQGLEFLIYFQGNSAPDKSGLPSDRFSAERTGGSVSTLTIQRTQQEDSAVYLCASSLAGTEYGYTFGSGTRLTVV.

As concerns this clonotype: It is likely a read error, because the conserved phenylalanine at the end of the CDR3 is missing. This chain uses TRBV12-3 or TRBV12-4 with TRBJ2-3; D possibly corresponds to TRBD1 (5 bases). The CDR3 contains 14 residues. The germline V and J ends were trimmed by 2 bases and 2 bases, with 8 bases remaining between them. Written as DNA, the CDR3 is TGTGCCAGCAGTTTACAGGGATCCACAGATACGCAGTATCTT. As protein: CASSLQGSTDTQYL.

This clonotype was seen ten or more times. This chain links TRBV6-5 with TRBJ2-7; 8 positions match TRBD1. J gave up 6 bases and V 2 bases, and 0 bases lay outside the gene matches. The CDR3 is 12 amino acids. Germline values: CDR1 MNHEY, CDR2 SVGAGI. The CDR3, as DNA: TGTGCCAGCAGTTACACAGGGGGCGAGCAGTACTTC. Encoded protein: CASSYTGGEQYF.

This clonotype has a handful of counts. The chain recombines TRBV20-1 with TRBJ2-7; no definite D call. CDR1 and CDR2 (germline): DFQATT, SNEGSKA (reference sequence). V lost 0 bases and J lost 3, with 6 bases in between. The CDR3 sequence is 12 residues long. As DNA, the CDR3 is TGCAGTGCTAGAGACAAGATCTACGAGCAGTACTTC. Its translation: CSARDKIYEQYF.

In this sample, this clonotype turned up many times. The chain joins TRBV11-2 to TRBJ2-1; 8 bases are a match to TRBD2. Germline-derived CDR1 and CDR2 are SGHAT and FQNNGV. The CDR3 runs 16 residues. V shed 4 bases, J shed 3 bases, and the junction held 8 bases outside the gene matches. CDR3 nucleotide sequence: TGTGCCAGCAGCTCTATTGCCGGGGGGGGCTACAATGAGCAGTTCTTC. Its protein is CASSSIAGGGYNEQFF.

This clonotype was counted many times. The CDR3 spells CASSYRQNNSPLHF. DNA for the CDR3: TGTGCCAGCAGTTACAGACAGAATAATTCACCCCTCCACTTT. This chain links TRBV6-5 with TRBJ1-6, with D possibly TRBD1 on 5 matching bases. CDR1 and CDR2 from the germline V gene are MNHEY and SVGAGI. The CDR3 has 14 amino acids. Between the trimmed V and J ends, which lost 2 bases and 5 bases, there was a span of 7 bases.

Written as DNA, the CDR3 is TGTGCCAGCAGCGGCGACAGGGGGTACGGTGGCTACACCTTC. Translated: CASSGDRGYGGYTF. The rearrangement links TRBV9 to TRBJ1-2, with 9 nucleotides matching TRBD1. The CDR3 spans 14 residues. V was clipped by 3 bases and J by 7 bases; unmatched bases: 7. Germline CDR1 reads SGDLS; CDR2 reads YYNGEE.

This clonotype was seen more than once but under ten times. The chain employs TRBV6-2 or TRBV6-3 and TRBJ1-1; 8 positions agree with TRBD1. The CDR3 sequence is 17 residues long. The V segment lost 2 bases and the J segment 0 bases; nucleotides outside the gene matches: 8. From germline, CDR1 is MNHEY and CDR2 SVGEGT. The CDR3, as DNA: TGTGCCAGCAGTTACAGGACAGGGCTATCCATGAACACTGAAGCTTTCTTT. Protein sequence: CASSYRTGLSMNTEAFF.

This clonotype was seen a handful of times. The chain recombines TRBV5-6 with TRBJ2-2, with 8 nucleotides matching TRBD2. Germline-derived CDR1 and CDR2 are SGHDT and YYEEEE. The junction had 5 bases not matched to a gene; V was cut back by 4 bases and J by 3 bases. This CDR3 is built from 15 residues. CDR3 residues: CASSAGTRHTGELFF. The DNA for the CDR3 is TGTGCCAGCAGCGCCGGGACTAGACACACCGGGGAGCTGTTTTTT.

This clonotype was detected many times. The gene calls are TRBV6-2 or TRBV6-3 and TRBJ2-5; TRBD2 is a possible D gene (5 bases). Germline V gives CDR1 MNHEY, CDR2 SVGEGT. This CDR3 spans 12 amino acids. V lost 9 bases and J lost 2, with 10 bases in between. The CDR3 loop reads CASTTSQETQYF. CDR3 nucleotide sequence: TGTGCCAGTACTACTAGTCAAGAGACCCAGTACTTC.

The chain has TRBV20-1 and TRBJ1-2, with D possibly TRBD1 on 6 matching bases. Germline values: CDR1 DFQATT, CDR2 SNEGSKA (reference sequence). V was pared by 5 bases and J by 5 bases, with 15 bases between. This CDR3 has 13 amino acids. The CDR3: CSAPQGSGYGYTF. The CDR3 bases are TGCAGTGCTCCACAGGGTTCCGGATATGGCTACACCTTC.